The 15 T cell receptor beta chains presented below share a single source sample, sequenced in a study of breast tumors, draining lymph nodes, adjacent tissues. Breast cancer patients provided tissue from their axillary draining lymph nodes. TCRdb called the multiplex PCR reads again in MiXCR, with one record for every CDR3 protein. The sample records around 140,000 distinct CDR3 sequences, 20% to 25% being singletons. The sequenced sample was axillary lymph node tissue. The source of these receptors is a female donor with breast cancer. Some clones in this sample may be carry-over from other donors' samples.

This clonotype was observed many times. The chain has TRBV5-8 and TRBJ2-3; 12 nucleotides line up with TRBD2. Germline V gives CDR1 SGHTS, CDR2 YDEGEE. This CDR3 region has 16 residues. V lost 4 bases, J lost 5 bases, and 8 bases stayed unmatched. The CDR3: CASSQRLAGVVDTQYF. DNA for the CDR3: TGTGCCAGCAGCCAACGACTAGCGGGAGTCGTAGATACGCAGTATTTT.

This clonotype has a single count. V and J are TRBV6-2 or TRBV6-3 and TRBJ2-3; D unresolved. Looked up from germline, CDR1 is MNHEY and CDR2 is SVGEGT. The CDR3 extends over 14 amino acids. The V gene lost 4 bases and the J gene lost 6 bases, with 14 bases spanning the gap. Here the CDR3 DNA reads TGTGCCAGCAGTTCAATGGACCCCCCGGATACGCAGTATTTT. The encoded protein is CASSSMDPPDTQYF.

The chain uses TRBV5-1 and TRBJ1-6, with a possible D match to TRBD1 (5 bases). V was clipped by 4 bases and J by 5 bases, with 13 bases between them. The germline V gene encodes CDR1 SGHRS and CDR2 YFSETQ. The CDR3 has 15 residues. In DNA, the CDR3 is TGCGCCAGCAGCAGCACCGGGGGGGATAATTCACCCCTCCACTTT. It specifies CASSSTGGDNSPLHF.

As for this clonotype: A much larger clone differs from this one at a single base, so this may be a read error. The J gene is TRBJ2-2, the V gene TRBV20-1, with 9 bases identical to TRBD1. The ends lost 7 bases at V and 0 bases at J; junction bases unmatched: 6. The germline V gene has CDR1 DFQATT and CDR2 SNEGSKA (reference sequence). CDR3 length: 15 residues. The CDR3 is CSVTTGGANTGELFF. Written as DNA, the CDR3 is TGCAGTGTTACGACAGGGGGGGCGAACACCGGGGAGCTGTTTTTT.

This rearrangement joins TRBV28 to TRBJ2-7, with D perhaps matching TRBD2 (7 bases). There are 15 residues in the CDR3. From germline, CDR1 is MDHEN and CDR2 SYDVKM. The V end lost 8 bases, the J end lost 0 bases, and 17 bases lay between the germline ends. The CDR3 nucleotides read TGTGCCAGCTCACCCTCGGGGGGCGCCTCCTACGAGCAGTACTTC. Translated, it gives CASSPSGGASYEQYF.

The sample holds many counts of this clonotype. The chain carries TRBV20-1 and TRBJ2-3; 8 nucleotides match TRBD1. The trim removed 3 bases at V and 2 bases at J, leaving 4 bases unmatched. This CDR3 has 14 residues. Germline CDR1 reads DFQATT; CDR2 reads SNEGSKA (reference sequence). CDR3 sequence (DNA): TGCAGTGCTAGTGGACAGGGCGTCACAGATACGCAGTATTTT. As protein: CSASGQGVTDTQYF.

This clonotype has a count of ten or more. The chain couples TRBV11-2 to TRBJ2-1, with D possibly being TRBD2 (5 bases). Germline values: CDR1 SGHAT, CDR2 FQNNGV. The CDR3 is made up of 15 amino acids. V dropped 0 bases and J dropped 10 bases, with 16 bases sitting between them. CDR3 sequence (DNA): TGTGCCAGCAGCTTAGATGGCCTAGCTCCCAGGGAGCAGTTCTTC. Its translation: CASSLDGLAPREQFF. Together with reference TRBV11-2 and TRBJ2-1, the CDR3 gives the full variable domain: EAGVAQSPRYKIIEKRQSVAFWCNPISGHATLYWYQQILGQGPKLLIQFQNNGVVDDSQLPKDRFSAERLKGVDSTLKIQPAKLEDSAVYLCASSLDGLAPREQFFGPGTRLTVL.

The V gene is TRBV28, the J gene TRBJ2-2, with D unclear. This CDR3 spans 12 amino acids. The V gene lost 9 bases and the J gene lost 5 bases, with 10 bases spanning the gap. Germline V CDR1 and CDR2: MDHEN, SYDVKM. CDR3 in amino acids: CASPSGTGELFF. The CDR3 DNA sequence: TGTGCCAGTCCAAGTGGAACCGGGGAGCTGTTTTTT. Full variable domain (outside the CDR3, taken from reference TRBV28 and TRBJ2-2): DVKVTQSSRYLVKRTGEKVFLECVQDMDHENMFWYRQDPGLGLRLIYFSYDVKMKEKGDIPEGYSVSREKKERFSLILESASTNQTSMYLCASPSGTGELFFGEGSRLTVL.

This clonotype has at least ten counts. J is TRBJ2-1 and V is TRBV27; D might be TRBD2 (6 bases). V was cut by 6 bases and J by 8 bases, with 11 bases left in between. CDR1 and CDR2 from the germline V gene are MNHEY and SMNVEV (reference sequence). There are 12 residues in the CDR3. The CDR3 sequence is CASSFGGDEQFF. CDR3 nucleotides: TGTGCCAGCAGCTTTGGCGGGGATGAGCAGTTCTTC.

Worth noting for this clonotype: Just one base apart from a much larger clone, this may be a read error. The chain recombines TRBV20-1 with TRBJ2-1; D unresolved. V was trimmed by 3 bases and J by 5 bases, leaving 11 bases between them. Per the germline V gene, CDR1 is DFQATT and CDR2 is SNEGSKA (reference sequence). This CDR3 spans 13 amino acids. The DNA for the CDR3 is TGCAGTGCTAGGGCGGCAGGTGACAATGAGCAGTTCTTC. Translated, it gives CSARAAGDNEQFF.

In its sample, this clonotype was seen a few times. Written as DNA, the CDR3 is TGTGCCAGCTCACCGCTCGTGGGGGGAGAGACCCAGTACTTC. It specifies CASSPLVGGETQYF. This sequence joins TRBV18 and TRBJ2-5; maybe TRBD2 (6 bases). The CDR3 length is 14 residues. Germline assignment: CDR1 KGHSH and CDR2 LQKENI. V was clipped by 3 bases and J by 4 bases, with 12 bases between them.

The V call is TRBV28, the J call TRBJ2-7; no definite D call. V lost 1 base to trimming and J lost 3 bases, with 13 bases between them. The CDR3 length is 15 residues. From germline, CDR1 is MDHEN and CDR2 SYDVKM. CDR3 region: CASSLLGSPHYEQYF. The CDR3 region has the DNA TGTGCCAGCAGTTTATTGGGTAGCCCCCACTACGAGCAGTACTTC.

The rearrangement links TRBV19 to TRBJ2-5; TRBD1 matches at 8 bases. This CDR3 contains 14 residues. The J segment lost 0 bases and the V segment lost 10 bases, leaving 7 bases of the junction unmatched. Germline V gene lookup returns CDR1 LNHDA and CDR2 SQIVND (reference sequence). The CDR3 protein is CAKMDRVYQETQYF. In DNA, the CDR3 is TGTGCCAAGATGGACAGGGTGTACCAAGAGACCCAGTACTTC.

The table lists this clonotype with many counts. The chain couples TRBV5-1 to TRBJ2-3; 11 bases fit TRBD2. This CDR3 has 16 amino acids. Trimming at V came to 4 bases and at J to 2 bases, leaving 6 bases not matched to a gene. The V gene's germline CDR1 is SGHRS and CDR2 YFSETQ. CDR3 amino acids: CASSAGTSGFTDTQYF. The CDR3 DNA is TGCGCCAGCAGCGCCGGGACTAGCGGATTCACAGATACGCAGTATTTT.

This clonotype was recorded at least ten times. The gene calls are TRBV20-1 and TRBJ1-2; 7 nucleotides align to TRBD1. The CDR3 spans 13 residues. Germline lookup yields CDR1 DFQATT and CDR2 SNEGSKA (reference sequence). Trimming at V came to 3 bases and at J to 3 bases, leaving 4 bases not matched to a gene. CDR3 DNA: TGCAGTGCTAGGCAGACAGGGTACTATGGCTACACCTTC. Translated: CSARQTGYYGYTF.